Listed below are T cell receptor beta chains from one sample, sequenced in a study of blood T cell repertoires in COVID-19. Profiling relied on immunoSEQ multiplex PCR, and the TCRdb table lists in-frame clones only, not all of them. This table has about 43,000 clones, almost 85% appearing once. The sequenced sample was peripheral blood. These receptors were taken from a woman aged 55 to 70 with acute or convalescent COVID-19. Both conserved end residues are part of each CDR3. A D gene is named only where the DNA matches it firmly. Size values are once, few and many counts, or a class for expanded clones, and some rows have none.

DNA	CDR3	size	V	J	D
TGTGCCAGCAGCGAGGACAGGGATCTTGGCTACACCTTC	CASSEDRDLGYTF	NA	TRBV6-5	TRBJ1-2	TRBD1
TGTGCCAGCTCGGAAGGGACAGGGGGAAATGGCTACACCTTC	CASSEGTGGNGYTF	NA	TRBV18	TRBJ1-2	TRBD1
TGCAGCGTTGAGCGGGGTAGCACAGATACGCAGTATTTT	CSVERGSTDTQYF	NA	TRBV29-1	TRBJ2-3	NA
TGTGCCAGCAGTCTACATACAGGGTTTGGGAATAACTATGGCTACACCTTC	CASSLHTGFGNNYGYTF	NA	TRBV6-2/TRBV6-3	TRBJ1-2	NA
TGTGCCTGGAGTTTCGGACAGGGAATGGATGGCTACACCTTC	CAWSFGQGMDGYTF	NA	TRBV30	TRBJ1-2	TRBD1
TGTGCCAGCAGCTTAGGAACAAGAACTGAAGCTTTCTTT	CASSLGTRTEAFF	few	TRBV7-8	TRBJ1-1	NA
TGCGCCAGCAGGACTGAAAATCTAGGCCCCTACAATGAGCAGTTCTTC	CASRTENLGPYNEQFF	NA	TRBV5-1	TRBJ2-1	NA
TGTGCCAGTAATCCACAGGGAGGAAACACCATATATTTT	CASNPQGGNTIYF	NA	TRBV19	TRBJ1-3	NA
TGTGCCAGTAGTGTGACGGGGGGTGTAATTACTGAAGCTTTCTTT	CASSVTGGVITEAFF	NA	TRBV19	TRBJ1-1	NA
TGTGCCAGTAGTGCTCACGACATAGGGGACAACTTTAACTATGGCTACACCTTC	CASSAHDIGDNFNYGYTF	NA	TRBV19	TRBJ1-2	NA
TGTGCCAGCAGCTTGAGGACAGGGTCTGGCGAGCAGTACTTC	CASSLRTGSGEQYF	NA	TRBV5-6	TRBJ2-7	TRBD1
TGCAGCGTTGGGACGGGAAACACTGAAGCTTTCTTT	CSVGTGNTEAFF	once	TRBV29-1	TRBJ1-1	NA
TGCAGTGCGAGTGGGGGACTAGCGGGCGGCACAGATACGCAGTATTTT	CSASGGLAGGTDTQYF	NA	TRBV20-1	TRBJ2-3	TRBD2
TGCAGCGCCACAGACAGTCGGTCGTCCTACGAGCAGTACTTC	CSATDSRSSYEQYF	NA	TRBV29-1	TRBJ2-7	NA
TGTGCCAGCAGTTTAACATCTGAAGCTTTCTTT	CASSLTSEAFF	NA	TRBV12-3/TRBV12-4	TRBJ1-1	NA
TGTGCCAGTACTTGGGCTAGCAATCAGCCCCAGCATTTT	CASTWASNQPQHF	NA	TRBV19	TRBJ1-5	NA
TGTGCCAGCAGCTTCCACAGGCAAGAGACCCAGTACTTC	CASSFHRQETQYF	NA	TRBV11-1	TRBJ2-5	NA
TGCGCCAGCAGCCAAGTTAGGCAGGGCGAAGCTTTCTTT	CASSQVRQGEAFF	NA	TRBV4-3	TRBJ1-1	NA
TGTGCCAGCAGCTCGGCTGGGGACAGGGAGGAAGCAGGCCGAAAAGCTTTCTTT	CASSSAGDREEAGRKAFF	NA	TRBV5-6	TRBJ1-1	TRBD1
TGTGCCAGCAGTGCAAGATGGGACAGGGGGGTAAATAATTCACCCCTCCACTTT	CASSARWDRGVNNSPLHF	few	TRBV27	TRBJ1-6	TRBD1
TGCGCCAGCAGCCAAGTGCGTGGAAACACCATATATTTT	CASSQVRGNTIYF	NA	TRBV4-1	TRBJ1-3	NA
TGTGCCAGCAGCAGATTAGCGGGGGCAAGGAACATTCAGTACTTC	CASSRLAGARNIQYF	NA	TRBV7-9	TRBJ2-4	TRBD2
TGTGCCAGCAGTTTATCGCCTAGAGGGGATACGCAGTATTTT	CASSLSPRGDTQYF	once	TRBV27	TRBJ2-3	NA
TGTGCCAGCAGCCATCAACCGGGACAGGGTGACTATGGCTACACCTTC	CASSHQPGQGDYGYTF	once	TRBV4-2	TRBJ1-2	TRBD1
TGTGCCAGCAGCCAAGGGGACAGGGGGTTCACTAATGAAAAACTGTTTTTT	CASSQGDRGFTNEKLFF	NA	TRBV3-1/TRBV3-2	TRBJ1-4	TRBD1
TGCGCCAGCAGCCACAGACGGGGGGCCCTTGGAGGGGATGAGCAGTTCTTC	CASSHRRGALGGDEQFF	NA	TRBV4-1	TRBJ2-1	NA
TGTGCCAGTAGTATCGGGACAGGGCTACAGCCCCAGCATTTT	CASSIGTGLQPQHF	NA	TRBV19	TRBJ1-5	TRBD1
TGTGCCAGCAGTGTGGCATCGAACACCGGGGAGCTGTTTTTT	CASSVASNTGELFF	NA	TRBV2	TRBJ2-2	NA
TGCGCCAGCAGCGGATCGGGCACCGGGGAGCTGTTTTTT	CASSGSGTGELFF	NA	TRBV10-1	TRBJ2-2	NA
TGTGCCAGCAGCAAAGAATTTACAGGACAGGGAAAATCTGGGGCCAACGTCCTGACTTTC	CASSKEFTGQGKSGANVLTF	NA	TRBV21-1	TRBJ2-6	NA
TGTGCCAGCAGGGAGAGATACGAGCAGTACTTC	CASRERYEQYF	NA	TRBV27	TRBJ2-7	NA
TGTGCCAGCAGCGAGAGGAACAGGGGGCGGGACGAGCAGTACTTC	CASSERNRGRDEQYF	NA	TRBV7-9	TRBJ2-7	TRBD1
TGTGCCAGCAGTTTATACCCTAACAGGTATAGCAATCAGCCCCAGCATTTT	CASSLYPNRYSNQPQHF	few	TRBV27	TRBJ1-5	NA
TGTGCCAGCGCTGCCGGTTCCTCTCGGGGGCAGTACTTC	CASAAGSSRGQYF	NA	TRBV27	TRBJ2-7	NA
TGCGCCAGCAGTGGGCCCCTAGCCAATGAGCAGTTCTTC	CASSGPLANEQFF	NA	TRBV5-1	TRBJ2-1	NA
TGTGCCAGCAACACAGATCTCAATGAGCAGTTCTTC	CASNTDLNEQFF	NA	TRBV2	TRBJ2-1	NA
TGTGCCAGCAGTATCCCGGTAAGGGGGCTAGATTCACCCCTCCACTTT	CASSIPVRGLDSPLHF	NA	TRBV2	TRBJ1-6	TRBD1
TGTGCCAGCAGCCAAGAAAGGCACAGCACCTACGAGCAGTACTTC	CASSQERHSTYEQYF	few	TRBV4-2	TRBJ2-7	NA
TGTGCCAGCAGTGAGAGCACAGGGGGCGGAAAAGGAGCCAAAAACATTCAGTACTTC	CASSESTGGGKGAKNIQYF	NA	TRBV2	TRBJ2-4	TRBD1
TGTGCCTGGAGTGCCGGCGGACTAGCGGGGGGGCCGATCTTC	CAWSAGGLAGGPIF	once	TRBV30	TRBJ2-1	TRBD2
TGTGCCAGCAGCCATAGACCGGGGAACTATGGCTACACCTTC	CASSHRPGNYGYTF	NA	TRBV14	TRBJ1-2	NA